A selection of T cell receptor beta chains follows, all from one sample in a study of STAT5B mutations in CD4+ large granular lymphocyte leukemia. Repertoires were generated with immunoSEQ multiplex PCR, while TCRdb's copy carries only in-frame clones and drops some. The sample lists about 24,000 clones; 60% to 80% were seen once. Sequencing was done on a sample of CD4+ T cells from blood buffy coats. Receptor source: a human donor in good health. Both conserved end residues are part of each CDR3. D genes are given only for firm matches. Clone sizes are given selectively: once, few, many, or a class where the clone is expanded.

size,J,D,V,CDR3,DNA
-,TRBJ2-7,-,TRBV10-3,CAISELSGAGSYEQYF,TGTGCCATCAGTGAGCTCAGTGGCGCCGGCTCCTACGAGCAGTACTTC
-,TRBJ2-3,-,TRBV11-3,CASSIEGETRTDTQYF,TGTGCCAGCAGTATAGAAGGAGAAACCCGCACAGATACGCAGTATTTT
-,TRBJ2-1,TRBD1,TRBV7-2,CASSPLTGNEQFF,TGTGCCAGCAGCCCGCTGACAGGGAATGAGCAGTTCTTC
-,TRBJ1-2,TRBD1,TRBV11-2,CASSLGLGQASNYGYTF,TGTGCCAGCAGCTTAGGTTTGGGACAGGCTTCTAACTATGGCTACACCTTC
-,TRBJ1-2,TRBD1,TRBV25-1,CASSANRIPTGRHYGYTF,TGTGCCAGCAGTGCAAACCGAATTCCGACAGGGCGTCACTATGGCTACACCTTC
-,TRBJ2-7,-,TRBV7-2,CASSRGQPAYEQYF,TGTGCCAGCAGCCGAGGACAGCCCGCCTACGAGCAGTACTTC
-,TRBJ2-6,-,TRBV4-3,CASSQETPSGANVLTF,TGCGCCAGCAGCCAAGAAACCCCCTCTGGGGCCAACGTCCTGACTTTC
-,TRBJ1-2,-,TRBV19,CASTLNDRRSGYTF,TGTGCCAGTACCCTCAATGACCGTCGGAGTGGCTACACCTTC
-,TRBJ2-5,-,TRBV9,CASSVGDSGHQETQYF,TGTGCCAGCAGCGTAGGCGATAGCGGACACCAAGAGACCCAGTACTTC
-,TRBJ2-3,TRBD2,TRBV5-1,CASSRAGSVDTQYF,TGCGCCAGCAGCCGAGCGGGGAGTGTGGATACGCAGTATTTT
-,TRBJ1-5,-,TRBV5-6,CASSLGGLGPYQPQHF,TGTGCCAGCAGCTTGGGGGGTCTTGGTCCGTATCAGCCCCAGCATTTT
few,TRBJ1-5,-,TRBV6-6,CASRPRDQPQHF,TGTGCCAGCAGGCCTAGGGATCAGCCCCAGCATTTT
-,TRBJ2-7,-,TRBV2,CASSAQRDATYEQYF,TGTGCCAGCAGTGCCCAAAGGGACGCGACCTACGAGCAGTACTTC
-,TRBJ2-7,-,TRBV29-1,CSAAGQGAYEQYF,TGCAGCGCCGCGGGGCAGGGAGCCTACGAGCAGTACTTC
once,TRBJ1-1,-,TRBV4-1,CASSRAWEGSEAFF,TGCGCCAGCAGCCGGGCCTGGGAGGGCTCTGAAGCTTTCTTT
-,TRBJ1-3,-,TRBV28,CASSSGRPITTSGNTIYF,TGTGCCAGCAGTTCGGGCCGGCCCATAACTACCTCTGGAAACACCATATATTTT
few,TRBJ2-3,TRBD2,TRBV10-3,CATSIAGGTTDTQYF,TGTGCCACCAGCATAGCGGGGGGGACCACAGATACGCAGTATTTT
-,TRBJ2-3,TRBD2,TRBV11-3,CASSSRSSGDTDTQYF,TGTGCCAGCAGCTCCCGTAGTAGCGGGGACACAGATACGCAGTATTTT
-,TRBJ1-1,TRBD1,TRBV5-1,CASSFKDRGSRAFF,TGCGCCAGCAGCTTTAAGGACAGGGGCTCACGTGCTTTCTTT
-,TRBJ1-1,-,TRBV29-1,CSVSQVSEAFF,TGCAGCGTGTCTCAAGTAAGTGAAGCTTTCTTT
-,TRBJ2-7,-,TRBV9,CASSVQGGPYEQYF,TGTGCCAGCAGCGTACAGGGGGGCCCCTACGAGCAGTACTTC
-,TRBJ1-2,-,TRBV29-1,CSALGGFDGYTF,TGCAGCGCCTTAGGGGGGTTCGATGGCTACACCTTC
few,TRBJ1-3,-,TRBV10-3,CAIGGGNTIYF,TGTGCCATCGGGGGTGGAAACACCATATATTTT
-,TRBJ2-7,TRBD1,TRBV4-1,CASSRDRVYEQYF,TGCGCCAGCAGTCGAGACAGGGTCTACGAGCAGTACTTC
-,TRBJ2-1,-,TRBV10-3,CAITQENNYNEQFF,TGTGCCATCACGCAGGAAAACAATTACAATGAGCAGTTCTTC
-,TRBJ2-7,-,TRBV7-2,CASSLTYEQYF,TGTGCCAGCAGCTTAACCTACGAGCAGTACTTC
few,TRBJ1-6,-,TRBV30,CAWSSPSPLHF,TGTGCCTGGAGTTCGCCCTCACCCCTCCACTTT
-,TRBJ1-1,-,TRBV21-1,CASSKGKQGAGTEAFF,TGTGCCAGCAGCAAAGGAAAACAGGGGGCGGGCACTGAAGCTTTCTTT
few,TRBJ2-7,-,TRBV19,CASSTQWSEQYF,TGTGCCAGTAGTACACAGTGGTCCGAGCAGTACTTC
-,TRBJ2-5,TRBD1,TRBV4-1,CASSQPGTAQETQYF,TGCGCCAGCAGCCAACCGGGGACAGCCCAAGAGACCCAGTACTTC
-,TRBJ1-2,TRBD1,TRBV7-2,CASSPRQGPYGYTF,TGTGCCAGCAGCCCTCGACAGGGCCCCTATGGCTACACCTTC
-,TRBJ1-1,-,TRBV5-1,CASNQGEKAFF,TGCGCCAGCAACCAGGGTGAAAAAGCTTTCTTT
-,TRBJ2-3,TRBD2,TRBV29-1,CSDPPPSGGHTDTQYF,TGCAGCGACCCTCCCCCTAGCGGGGGACACACAGATACGCAGTATTTT
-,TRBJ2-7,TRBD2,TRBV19,CASSLLAGGYEQYF,TGTGCCAGTAGCCTACTAGCGGGGGGCTACGAGCAGTACTTC
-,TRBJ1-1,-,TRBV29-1,CSVEGGGNTEAFF,TGCAGCGTTGAAGGGGGGGGGAACACTGAAGCTTTCTTT
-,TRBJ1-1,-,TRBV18,CASSPLPGTEAFF,TGTGCCAGCTCACCACTTCCGGGCACTGAAGCTTTCTTT
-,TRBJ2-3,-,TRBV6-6,CASSNLRINTDTQYF,TGTGCCAGCAGTAACCTCAGGATAAACACAGATACGCAGTATTTT
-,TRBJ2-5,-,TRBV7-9,CASSPGVHTQGGGETQYF,TGTGCCAGCAGCCCCGGGGTGCATACACAGGGTGGTGGAGAGACCCAGTACTTC
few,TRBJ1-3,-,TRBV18,CASSPSDTNSGNTIYF,TGTGCCAGCTCACCATCCGACACCAACTCTGGAAACACCATATATTTT
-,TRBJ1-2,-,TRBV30,CAWSPGVRGYTF,TGTGCCTGGAGTCCTGGGGTGAGGGGCTACACCTTC
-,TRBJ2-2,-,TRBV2,CASRPRGIGELFF,TGTGCCAGCAGGCCCCGAGGGATCGGGGAGCTGTTTTTT
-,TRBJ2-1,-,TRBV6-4,CASSETGGLPPYNEQFF,TGTGCCAGCAGTGAAACAGGGGGACTACCTCCCTACAATGAGCAGTTCTTC
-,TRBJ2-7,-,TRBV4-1,CASSQEWPRDYEQYF,TGCGCCAGCAGCCAAGAATGGCCTCGGGACTACGAGCAGTACTTC
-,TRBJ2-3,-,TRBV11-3,CASSLEVVVTDTQYF,TGTGCCAGCAGCTTAGAGGTGGTGGTCACAGATACGCAGTATTTT
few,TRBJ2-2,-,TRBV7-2,CASSPRQANTGELFF,TGTGCCAGCAGCCCCCGTCAAGCGAACACCGGGGAGCTGTTTTTT
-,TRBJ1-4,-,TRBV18,CASSPAATNEKLFF,TGTGCCAGCTCACCGGCCGCAACTAATGAAAAACTGTTTTTT
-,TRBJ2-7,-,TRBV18,CASSPGPTYEQYF,TGTGCCAGCTCCCCGGGCCCCACCTACGAGCAGTACTTC
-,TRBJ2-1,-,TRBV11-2,CASSLGLNNEQFF,TGTGCCAGCAGCCTGGGACTGAATAATGAGCAGTTCTTC
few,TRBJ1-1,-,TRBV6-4,CASSDWLGTEAFF,TGTGCCAGCAGTGACTGGCTGGGCACTGAAGCTTTCTTT
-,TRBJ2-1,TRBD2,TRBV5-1,CASSPTTRGARNEQFF,TGCGCCAGCAGCCCCACTACGCGGGGGGCCCGTAATGAGCAGTTCTTC
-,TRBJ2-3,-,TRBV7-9,CASSPKVWEKGRADTQYF,TGTGCCAGCAGCCCAAAGGTCTGGGAGAAGGGCCGGGCAGATACGCAGTATTTT